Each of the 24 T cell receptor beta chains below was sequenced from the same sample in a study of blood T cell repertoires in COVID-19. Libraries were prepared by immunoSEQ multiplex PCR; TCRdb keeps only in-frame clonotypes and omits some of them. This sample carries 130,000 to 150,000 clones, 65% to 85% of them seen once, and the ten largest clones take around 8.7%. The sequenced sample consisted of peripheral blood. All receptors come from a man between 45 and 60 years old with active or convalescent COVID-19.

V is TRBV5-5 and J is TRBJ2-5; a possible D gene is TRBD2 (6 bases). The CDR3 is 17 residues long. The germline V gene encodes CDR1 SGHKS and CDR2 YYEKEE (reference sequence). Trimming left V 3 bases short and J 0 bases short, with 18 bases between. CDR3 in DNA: TGTGCCAGCAGCTCGTCCGGGGGTAGCATGTACCAAGAGACCCAGTACTTC. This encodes CASSSSGGSMYQETQYF. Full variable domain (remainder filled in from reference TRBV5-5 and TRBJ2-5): DAGVTQSPTHLIKTRGQQVTLRCSPISGHKSVSWYQQVLGQGPQFIFQYYEKEERGRGNFPDRFSARQFPNYSSELNVNALLLGDSALYLCASSSSGGSMYQETQYFGPGTRLLVL.

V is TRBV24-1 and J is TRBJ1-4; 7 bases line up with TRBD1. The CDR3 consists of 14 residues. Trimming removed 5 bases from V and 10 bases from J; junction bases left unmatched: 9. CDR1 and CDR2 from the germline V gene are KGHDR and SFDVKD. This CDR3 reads CATSGDRDGGKLFF. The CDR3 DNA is TGTGCCACCAGTGGAGACAGGGATGGAGGAAAACTGTTTTTT.

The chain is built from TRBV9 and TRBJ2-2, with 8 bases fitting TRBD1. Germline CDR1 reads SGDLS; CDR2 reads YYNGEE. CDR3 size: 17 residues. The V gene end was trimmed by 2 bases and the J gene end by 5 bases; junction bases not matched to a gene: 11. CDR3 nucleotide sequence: TGTGCCAGCAGCGTCGGGGGCAGGGGGCGCAGGACCGGGGAGCTGTTTTTT. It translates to CASSVGGRGRRTGELFF. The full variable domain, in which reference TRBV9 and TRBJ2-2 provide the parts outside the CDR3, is DSGVTQTPKHLITATGQRVTLRCSPRSGDLSVYWYQQSLDQGLQFLIQYYNGEERAKGNILERFSAQQFPDLHSELNLSSLELGDSALYFCASSVGGRGRRTGELFFGEGSRLTVL.

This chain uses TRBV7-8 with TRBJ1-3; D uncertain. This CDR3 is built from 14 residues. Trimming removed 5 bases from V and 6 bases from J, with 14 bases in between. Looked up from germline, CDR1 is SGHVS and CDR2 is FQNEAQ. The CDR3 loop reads CASSPTGITNTIYF. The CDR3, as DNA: TGTGCCAGCAGCCCCACGGGTATTACAAACACCATATATTTT.

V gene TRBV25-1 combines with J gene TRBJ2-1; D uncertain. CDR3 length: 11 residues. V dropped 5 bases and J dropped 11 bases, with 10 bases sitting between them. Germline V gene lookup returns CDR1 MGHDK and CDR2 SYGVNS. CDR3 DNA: TGTGCCAGCAGTTCCTACAGACAGCAGTTCTTC. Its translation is CASSSYRQQFF.

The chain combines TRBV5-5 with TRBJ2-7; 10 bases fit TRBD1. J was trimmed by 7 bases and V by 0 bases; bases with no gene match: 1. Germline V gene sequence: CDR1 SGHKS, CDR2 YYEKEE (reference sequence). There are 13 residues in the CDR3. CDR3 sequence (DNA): TGTGCCAGCAGCTTGGGGACAGGGGGTGAGCAGTACTTC. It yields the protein CASSLGTGGEQYF.

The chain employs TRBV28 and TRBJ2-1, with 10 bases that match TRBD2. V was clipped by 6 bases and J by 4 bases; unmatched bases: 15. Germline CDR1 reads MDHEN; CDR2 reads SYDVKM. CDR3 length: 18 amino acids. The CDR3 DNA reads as TGTGCCAGCAGCTTACCGCCTATAGCGGGAGGCCAATACAATGAGCAGTTCTTC. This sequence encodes CASSLPPIAGGQYNEQFF.

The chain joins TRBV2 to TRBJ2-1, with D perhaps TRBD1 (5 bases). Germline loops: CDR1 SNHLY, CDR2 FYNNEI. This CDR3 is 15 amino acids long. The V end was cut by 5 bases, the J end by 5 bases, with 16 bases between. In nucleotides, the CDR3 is TGTGCCAGCAGTCGAGAACAGCAAGGGGACAATGAGCAGTTCTTC. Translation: CASSREQQGDNEQFF.

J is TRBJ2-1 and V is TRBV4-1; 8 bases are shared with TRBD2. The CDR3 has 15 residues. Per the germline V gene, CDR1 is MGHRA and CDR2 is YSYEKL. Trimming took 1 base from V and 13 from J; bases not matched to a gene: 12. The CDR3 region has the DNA TGCGCCAGCAGCCAAGGTGTCGGACTAGCTGGGGTCCAGTTCTTC. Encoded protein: CASSQGVGLAGVQFF.

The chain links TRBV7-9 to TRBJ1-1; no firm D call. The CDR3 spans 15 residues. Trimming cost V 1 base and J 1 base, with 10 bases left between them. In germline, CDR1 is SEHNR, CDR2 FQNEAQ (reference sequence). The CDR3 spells CASSLGYSQNTEAFF. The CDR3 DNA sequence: TGTGCCAGCAGCTTAGGGTACAGCCAGAACACTGAAGCTTTCTTT.

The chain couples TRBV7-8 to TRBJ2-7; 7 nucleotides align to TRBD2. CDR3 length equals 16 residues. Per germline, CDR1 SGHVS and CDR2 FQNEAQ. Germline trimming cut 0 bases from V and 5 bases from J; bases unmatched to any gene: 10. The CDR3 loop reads CASSLAAMMGGNEQYF. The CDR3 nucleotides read TGTGCCAGCAGCTTAGCGGCCATGATGGGGGGGAACGAGCAGTACTTC. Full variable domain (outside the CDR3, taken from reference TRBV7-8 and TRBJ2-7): GAGVSQSPRYKVAKRGQDVALRCDPISGHVSLFWYQQALGQGPEFLTYFQNEAQLDKSGLPSDRFFAERPEGSVSTLKIQRTQQEDSAVYLCASSLAAMMGGNEQYFGPGTRLTVT.

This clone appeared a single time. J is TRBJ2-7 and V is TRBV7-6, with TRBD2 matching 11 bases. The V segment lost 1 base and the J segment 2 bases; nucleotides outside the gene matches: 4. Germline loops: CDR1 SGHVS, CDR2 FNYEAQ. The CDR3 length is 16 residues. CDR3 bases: TGTGCCAGCAGCTTAGAACTAGCGGGAGCCCCCTACGAGCAGTACTTC. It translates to CASSLELAGAPYEQYF.

CDR3 DNA sequence: TGCGCCAGCAGCACCATAGCGGGAGAGTACGAGCAGTACTTC. Protein: CASSTIAGEYEQYF. The rearrangement uses TRBV5-1 and TRBJ2-7; 9 bases fit TRBD2. J lost 4 bases, V lost 4 bases, and 6 bases had no gene match. CDR3 length equals 14 residues. Germline lookup yields CDR1 SGHRS and CDR2 YFSETQ.

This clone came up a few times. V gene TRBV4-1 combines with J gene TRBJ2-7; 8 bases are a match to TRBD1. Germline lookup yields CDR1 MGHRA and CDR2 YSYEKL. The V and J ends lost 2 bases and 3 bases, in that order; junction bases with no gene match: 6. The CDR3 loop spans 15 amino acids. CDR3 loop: CASSQMTGEGYEQYF. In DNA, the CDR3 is TGCGCCAGCAGCCAAATGACAGGGGAAGGCTACGAGCAGTACTTC.

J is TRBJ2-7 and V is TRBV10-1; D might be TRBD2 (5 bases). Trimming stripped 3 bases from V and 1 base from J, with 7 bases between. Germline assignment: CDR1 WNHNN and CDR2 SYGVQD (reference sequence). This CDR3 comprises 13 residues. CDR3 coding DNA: TGCGCCAGCAGTGAAGAGGGATCCTACGAGCAGTACTTC. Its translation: CASSEEGSYEQYF.

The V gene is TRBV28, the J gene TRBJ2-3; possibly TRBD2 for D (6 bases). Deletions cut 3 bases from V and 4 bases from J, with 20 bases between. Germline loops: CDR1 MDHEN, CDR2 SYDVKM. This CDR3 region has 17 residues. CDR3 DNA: TGTGCCAGCAGTTTGGTGGACGTCTACGGGAGAGCAGATACGCAGTATTTT. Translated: CASSLVDVYGRADTQYF.

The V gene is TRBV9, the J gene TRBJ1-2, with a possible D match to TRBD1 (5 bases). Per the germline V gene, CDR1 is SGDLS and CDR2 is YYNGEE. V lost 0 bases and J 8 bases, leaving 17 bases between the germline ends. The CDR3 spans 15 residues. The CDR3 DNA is TGTGCCAGCAGCGTAGATGCGAGGGGAGGGGTGGGCTACACCTTC. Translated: CASSVDARGGVGYTF.

CDR3 residues: CASSKTGGGNTEAFF. CDR3 in DNA: TGTGCCAGCAGCAAGACAGGGGGCGGCAACACTGAAGCTTTCTTT. V usage is TRBV9 and J usage is TRBJ1-1; 10 nucleotides align to TRBD1. The V gene end was trimmed by 4 bases and the J gene end by 2 bases; junction bases not matched to a gene: 5. CDR1 and CDR2 (germline): SGDLS, YYNGEE. This CDR3 is 15 amino acids long.

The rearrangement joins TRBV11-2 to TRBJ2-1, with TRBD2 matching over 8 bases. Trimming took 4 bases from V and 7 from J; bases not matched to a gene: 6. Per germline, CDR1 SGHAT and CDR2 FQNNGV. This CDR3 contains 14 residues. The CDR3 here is CASSWAAGANEQFF. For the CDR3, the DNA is TGTGCCAGCAGCTGGGCAGCGGGAGCGAATGAGCAGTTCTTC.

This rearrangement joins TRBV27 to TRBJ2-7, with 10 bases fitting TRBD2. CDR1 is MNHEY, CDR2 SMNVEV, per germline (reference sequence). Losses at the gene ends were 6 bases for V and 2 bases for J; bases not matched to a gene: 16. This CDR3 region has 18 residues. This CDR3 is CASSSGKMRLAGAYEQYF. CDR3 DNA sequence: TGTGCCAGCAGCTCTGGAAAAATGAGACTAGCGGGCGCCTACGAGCAGTACTTC.

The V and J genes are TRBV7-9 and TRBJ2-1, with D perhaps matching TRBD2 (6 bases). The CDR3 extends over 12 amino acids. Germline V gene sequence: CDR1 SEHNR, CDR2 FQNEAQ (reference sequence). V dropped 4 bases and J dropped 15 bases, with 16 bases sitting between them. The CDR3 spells CASSWGTEEAFF. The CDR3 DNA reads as TGTGCCAGCAGCTGGGGGACTGAGGAGGCGTTCTTC. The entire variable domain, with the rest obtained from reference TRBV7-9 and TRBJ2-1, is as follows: DTGVSQNPRHKITKRGQNVTFRCDPISEHNRLYWYRQTLGQGPEFLTYFQNEAQLEKSRLLSDRFSAERPKGSFSTLEIQRTEQGDSAMYLCASSWGTEEAFFGPGTRLTVL.

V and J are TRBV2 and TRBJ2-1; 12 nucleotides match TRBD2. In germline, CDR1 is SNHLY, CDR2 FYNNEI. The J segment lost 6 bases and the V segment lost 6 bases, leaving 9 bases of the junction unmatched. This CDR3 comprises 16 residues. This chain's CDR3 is CASRGLAGGPLNEQFF. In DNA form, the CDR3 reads TGTGCCAGCAGGGGCCTAGCGGGAGGGCCCCTCAATGAGCAGTTCTTC.

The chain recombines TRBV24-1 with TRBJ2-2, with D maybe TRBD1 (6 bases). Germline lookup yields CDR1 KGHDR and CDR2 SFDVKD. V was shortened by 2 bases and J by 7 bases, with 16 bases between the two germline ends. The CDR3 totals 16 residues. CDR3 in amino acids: CATSDSSTGLYGELFF. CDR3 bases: TGTGCCACCAGTGATTCTTCGACAGGCCTATACGGGGAGCTGTTTTTT.

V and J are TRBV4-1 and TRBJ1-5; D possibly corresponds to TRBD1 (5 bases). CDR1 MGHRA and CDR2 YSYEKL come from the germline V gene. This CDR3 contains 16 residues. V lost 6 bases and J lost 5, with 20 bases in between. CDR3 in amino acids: CASRLRDGGDHQPQHF. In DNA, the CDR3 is TGCGCCAGCAGACTCAGGGACGGAGGGGATCATCAGCCCCAGCATTTT.